This T cell receptor (beta chain) was identified during a study of blood T cell repertoires in COVID-19. The germline V gene encodes CDR1 LNHDA and CDR2 SQIVND (reference sequence). Trimming removed 7 bases at V and 2 bases at J, with 11 bases between. This CDR3 is 13 amino acids long. Clones were sequenced by immunoSEQ multiplex PCR, and TCRdb holds only the in-frame ones, with some missing. The top ten clones hold 7% to 9% of a sample with 90,000 to 150,000 clones, around 87% of them seen once. Sequenced: peripheral blood. The rearrangement joins TRBV19 to TRBJ2-5, with D tentatively TRBD2 (6 bases). This sequence originates from a human donor in a cohort sampled during active COVID-19. CDR3 loop: CASNGGRQETQYF. The DNA for the CDR3 is TGTGCCAGTAACGGAGGGAGGCAAGAGACCCAGTACTTC.